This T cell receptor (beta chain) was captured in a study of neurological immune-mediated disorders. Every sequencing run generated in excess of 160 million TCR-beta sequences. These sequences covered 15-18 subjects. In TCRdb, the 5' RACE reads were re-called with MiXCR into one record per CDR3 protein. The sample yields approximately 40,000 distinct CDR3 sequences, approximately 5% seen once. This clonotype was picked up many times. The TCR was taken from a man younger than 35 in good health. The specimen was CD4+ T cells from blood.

CDR3 amino acids: CASRDPDSPLHF. In DNA form, the CDR3 reads TGTGCCAGCAGAGATCCAGATTCACCCCTCCACTTT. V gene TRBV7-8 combines with J gene TRBJ1-6; D is uncertain. The germline CDR1 and CDR2 sequences are SGHVS and FQNEAQ. The CDR3 loop spans 12 amino acids. Trimming took off 6 bases at V and 8 bases at J, with 8 bases between the two ends.